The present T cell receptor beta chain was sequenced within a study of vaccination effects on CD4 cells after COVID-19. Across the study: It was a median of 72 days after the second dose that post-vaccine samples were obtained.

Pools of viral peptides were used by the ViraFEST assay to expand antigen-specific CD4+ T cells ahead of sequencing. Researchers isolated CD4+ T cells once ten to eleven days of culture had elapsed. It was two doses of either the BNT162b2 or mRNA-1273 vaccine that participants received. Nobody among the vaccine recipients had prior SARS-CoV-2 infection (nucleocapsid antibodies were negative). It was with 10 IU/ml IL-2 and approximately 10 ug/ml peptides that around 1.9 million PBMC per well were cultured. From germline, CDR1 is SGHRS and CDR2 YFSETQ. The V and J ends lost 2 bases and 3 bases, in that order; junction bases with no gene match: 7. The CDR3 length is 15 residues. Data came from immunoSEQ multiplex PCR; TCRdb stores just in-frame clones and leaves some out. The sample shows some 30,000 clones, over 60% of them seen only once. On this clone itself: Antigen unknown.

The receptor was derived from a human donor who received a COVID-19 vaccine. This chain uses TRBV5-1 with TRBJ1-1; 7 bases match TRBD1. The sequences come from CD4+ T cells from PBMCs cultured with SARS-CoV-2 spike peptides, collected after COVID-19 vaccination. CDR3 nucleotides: TGCGCCAGCAGCTTAAGGGACAGTACGTACACTGAAGCTTTCTTT. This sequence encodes CASSLRDSTYTEAFF.